Listed here are 9 T cell receptor beta chains from one sample, sequenced in a study of control samples from healthy donors and cancer patients. Libraries were prepared by immunoSEQ multiplex PCR; TCRdb keeps only in-frame clonotypes and omits some of them. The sample contains fewer than 250,000 clones, approximately 91% of which appear only once. What was sequenced was blood. These receptors came from a man aged 25 to 40 in good health.

V and J are TRBV12-2 and TRBJ1-6; the table's D call of TRBD1 was not tested on the DNA. TRBV12-2 is designated a pseudogene. The CDR3 runs to 15 residues. The CDR3 bases are TGTGCAAGTCGCCTCGGACAGGGGAGGTGGTCACCCCTCCACTTT. It yields the protein CASRLGQGRWSPLHF.

This sequence joins TRBV7-8 and TRBJ1-5; D unclear. V gave up 4 bases and J gave up 4 bases, with 17 bases separating them. Germline CDR1 reads SGHVS; CDR2 reads FQNEAQ. There are 16 residues in the CDR3. For the CDR3, the DNA is TGTGCCAGCAGCTCAGCCCTGGCAGGCCCAAATCAGCCCCAGCATTTT. Translation gives CASSSALAGPNQPQHF.

A single count supports this clone. The V gene is TRBV27, the J gene TRBJ2-7; 9 nucleotides align to TRBD2. Germline CDR1 is MNHEY and CDR2 is SMNVEV (reference sequence). J was trimmed by 9 bases and V by 6 bases; bases with no gene match: 9. The CDR3 totals 13 residues. The CDR3 bases are TGTGCCAGCAGAGTAGCGGGGGCTTCAGGGCAGTACTTC. Its protein product is CASRVAGASGQYF.

This chain joins TRBV5-4 and TRBJ1-1; unclear D gene. The V and J ends lost 4 bases and 1 base respectively, with 14 bases between them. CDR3 size: 15 residues. CDR1 and CDR2 from the germline V gene are SGHNT and YYREEE (reference sequence). CDR3 DNA sequence: TGTGCCAGCAGCCCGGGAGGAGTCCAGAACACTGAAGCTTTCTTT. Its protein product is CASSPGGVQNTEAFF.

The chain joins TRBV7-3 to TRBJ1-2; a possible D gene is TRBD1 (5 bases). Between the trimmed V and J ends, which lost 4 bases and 4 bases, there was a span of 19 bases. The CDR3 covers 16 residues. The germline V gene encodes CDR1 SGHTA and CDR2 FQGTGA. DNA for the CDR3: TGTGCCAGCAGCTCCCCCCACAGGAACTTCAGCTATGGCTACACCTTC. It translates to CASSSPHRNFSYGYTF.

This clone is a singleton in its sample. V gene TRBV5-1 combines with J gene TRBJ1-5; no clear D gene. Germline CDR1 reads SGHRS; CDR2 reads YFSETQ. Trimming left V 0 bases short and J 2 bases short, with 12 bases between. The CDR3 is 16 residues long. CDR3 protein: CASSLGPSIGNQPQHF. CDR3 bases: TGCGCCAGCAGCTTGGGCCCCAGTATCGGCAATCAGCCCCAGCATTTT.

The V and J genes are TRBV4-2 and TRBJ2-7, with unresolved D. CDR3 size: 12 residues. Germline lookup yields CDR1 LGHNA and CDR2 YNFKEQ. The germline V and J ends were trimmed by 1 base and 7 bases, with 8 bases remaining between them. The CDR3 region is CASSQGDWEQYF. DNA of the CDR3: TGTGCCAGCAGCCAAGGAGATTGGGAGCAGTACTTC.

This chain links TRBV7-8 with TRBJ2-3; possibly TRBD1 for D (6 bases). CDR3 length: 18 residues. Germline V gene lookup returns CDR1 SGHVS and CDR2 FQNEAQ. Trimming removed 0 bases from V and 6 bases from J, with 22 bases in between. CDR3 amino acids: CASSLAGTTIGGSDTQYF. CDR3 nucleotides: TGTGCCAGCAGCTTAGCTGGGACAACTATAGGGGGTTCCGATACGCAGTATTTT.

This chain uses TRBV5-1 with TRBJ2-1, with TRBD2 as a possible D gene (5 bases). CDR3 length: 15 amino acids. The V end was cut by 0 bases, the J end by 1 base, with 8 bases between. Germline lookup yields CDR1 SGHRS and CDR2 YFSETQ. The CDR3 loop is CASSLAIASYNEQFF. The DNA of the CDR3 is TGCGCCAGCAGCTTGGCAATAGCGTCCTACAATGAGCAGTTCTTC.